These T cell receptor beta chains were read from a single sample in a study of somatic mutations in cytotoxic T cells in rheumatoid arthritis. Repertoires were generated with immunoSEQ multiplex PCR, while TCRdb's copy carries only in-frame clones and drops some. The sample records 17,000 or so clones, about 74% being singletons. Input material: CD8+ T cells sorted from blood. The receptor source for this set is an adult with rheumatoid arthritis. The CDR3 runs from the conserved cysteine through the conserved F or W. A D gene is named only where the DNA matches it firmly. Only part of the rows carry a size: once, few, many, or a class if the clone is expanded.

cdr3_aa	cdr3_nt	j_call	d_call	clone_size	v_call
CASSEFGLATDTQYF	TGTGCCAGCAGTGAATTTGGACTCGCCACAGATACGCAGTATTTT	TRBJ2-3	-	-	TRBV25-1
CASSQDKANWGEQYF	TGTGCCAGCAGCCAAGACAAGGCCAACTGGGGCGAGCAGTACTTC	TRBJ2-7	-	-	TRBV14
CASPNEKLFF	TGTGCCAGCCCCAATGAAAAACTGTTTTTT	TRBJ1-4	-	few	TRBV19
CASSRGASFPDTQYF	TGTGCCAGCTCCCGGGGGGCCAGCTTTCCAGATACGCAGTATTTT	TRBJ2-3	-	-	TRBV18
CASSLGGIPPLHF	TGTGCCAGCAGCTTAGGAGGGATCCCACCCCTCCACTTT	TRBJ1-6	-	-	TRBV5-5
CASSHPGQTYEQYF	TGCGCCAGCAGCCACCCCGGACAGACCTACGAGCAGTACTTC	TRBJ2-7	-	-	TRBV4-1
CAWSVQWGYTF	TGTGCCTGGAGTGTGCAGTGGGGCTACACCTTC	TRBJ1-2	-	-	TRBV30
CASSPYRDTGELFF	TGTGCCAGCAGCCCGTACAGGGACACCGGGGAGCTGTTTTTT	TRBJ2-2	-	once	TRBV7-9
CASIRGAGNTIYF	TGTGCCAGCATCCGGGGCGCTGGAAACACCATATATTTT	TRBJ1-3	-	-	TRBV2
CASSVAPRSRGSGANVLTF	TGTGCCAGCAGCGTTGCCCCCCGGTCTCGGGGCTCTGGGGCCAACGTCCTGACTTTC	TRBJ2-6	-	-	TRBV9
CASSLDGRRALLRYEQYF	TGTGCCAGCAGCTTAGACGGTAGGAGGGCCCTTTTAAGGTACGAGCAGTACTTC	TRBJ2-7	-	few	TRBV11-3
CAWSPRTYGQTGELFF	TGTGCCTGGAGTCCACGAACCTACGGACAGACCGGGGAGCTGTTTTTT	TRBJ2-2	-	medium-sized	TRBV30
CASSISGGAEYF	TGTGCCAGCAGCATTAGCGGGGGGGCCGAGTATTTT	TRBJ2-3	TRBD2	-	TRBV9
CASSFPLLNRDLLYNEQFF	TGTGCCAGCAGCTTCCCCCTCCTCAACCGGGACTTACTGTACAATGAGCAGTTCTTC	TRBJ2-1	-	-	TRBV7-9
CSVEGTSGGKSSYNEQFF	TGCAGCGTTGAAGGGACTAGCGGGGGGAAATCCTCCTACAATGAGCAGTTCTTC	TRBJ2-1	TRBD2	-	TRBV29-1
CASSVVDGWYGYTF	TGTGCCAGCAGCGTAGTGGATGGTTGGTATGGCTACACCTTC	TRBJ1-2	-	-	TRBV9
CASSVAGQTPTEAFF	TGTGCCAGCAGCGTAGCTGGACAGACACCCACTGAAGCTTTCTTT	TRBJ1-1	-	-	TRBV9
CASSLGLDGYTF	TGTGCCAGCAGCTTAGGTCTAGATGGCTACACCTTC	TRBJ1-2	-	-	TRBV7-9
CASSYPGPTEAFF	TGTGCCAGCAGTTACCCCGGCCCCACTGAAGCTTTCTTT	TRBJ1-1	-	-	TRBV6-5
CASSAGGRPEQFF	TGTGCCAGCAGCGCGGGGGGGCGCCCTGAGCAGTTCTTC	TRBJ2-1	TRBD2	-	TRBV9
CASSPSGGGPTNEQFF	TGTGCCAGCAGCCCCAGCGGTGGGGGCCCTACCAATGAGCAGTTCTTC	TRBJ2-1	-	-	TRBV11-3
CASRMTGEGSNQPQHF	TGTGCCAGTAGGATGACAGGGGAAGGTAGCAATCAGCCCCAGCATTTT	TRBJ1-5	TRBD1	-	TRBV19
CASRTRGEGQGYTF	TGTGCCAGCAGAACAAGGGGGGAGGGTCAGGGCTACACCTTC	TRBJ1-2	-	-	TRBV27
CASSSLVGGAETQYF	TGTGCCAGCAGTTCGTTGGTTGGGGGAGCAGAGACCCAGTACTTC	TRBJ2-5	-	-	TRBV6-5
CASRDTRLSGGTGELFF	TGTGCCAGCAGGGATACACGACTTAGTGGTGGCACCGGGGAGCTGTTTTTT	TRBJ2-2	-	-	TRBV9
CASSQELYNEQFF	TGTGCCAGCAGCCAAGAACTCTACAATGAGCAGTTCTTC	TRBJ2-1	-	-	TRBV4-2
CASSPPASTDTQYF	TGTGCCAGCAGTCCTCCCGCTAGCACAGATACGCAGTATTTT	TRBJ2-3	-	-	TRBV13
CASRRGGQETQYF	TGTGCCAGCAGACGCGGGGGACAAGAGACCCAGTACTTC	TRBJ2-5	TRBD2	-	TRBV6-1
CASDPGPSPDTQYF	TGCGCCAGCGACCCGGGTCCATCCCCAGATACGCAGTATTTT	TRBJ2-3	-	-	TRBV5-1
CARRDRNYGYIF	TGTGCCAGGAGAGACAGAAACTATGGCTACATCTTC	TRBJ1-2	-	-	TRBV2
CASSPRQELNTEAFF	TGTGCCAGCAGTCCTCGACAGGAGCTGAACACTGAAGCTTTCTTT	TRBJ1-1	-	-	TRBV28
CASKEAGGPDEQFF	TGTGCCAGCAAGGAAGCGGGGGGGCCGGATGAGCAGTTCTTC	TRBJ2-1	TRBD2	-	TRBV2
CASSDSGGAYNEQFF	TGTGCCAGCAGTGACAGCGGGGGGGCCTACAATGAGCAGTTCTTC	TRBJ2-1	TRBD2	few	TRBV6-4
CASSEVGTRGNYGYTF	TGTGCCAGCAGTGAAGTCGGGACCCGAGGGAACTATGGCTACACCTTC	TRBJ1-2	-	-	TRBV25-1
CASSLSGTGANVLTF	TGTGCCAGCAGCCTATCAGGGACTGGGGCCAACGTCCTGACTTTC	TRBJ2-6	-	-	TRBV7-9
CASSSPREVYNEQFF	TGTGCCAGCAGCTCCCCCAGGGAAGTCTACAATGAGCAGTTCTTC	TRBJ2-1	-	-	TRBV7-9
CANSPSIGANLYEQYF	TGCGCCAACAGCCCCTCAATCGGGGCGAACCTGTACGAGCAGTACTTC	TRBJ2-7	-	-	TRBV4-1
CASSFTSGGGTEQFF	TGTGCCAGCAGTTTCACTAGCGGGGGAGGGACTGAGCAGTTCTTC	TRBJ2-1	TRBD2	-	TRBV27
CASMGQNQPQHF	TGCGCCAGCATGGGCCAAAATCAGCCCCAGCATTTT	TRBJ1-5	-	-	TRBV5-1
CASGFQGGADEQYF	TGTGCCAGCGGCTTCCAGGGAGGGGCGGACGAGCAGTACTTC	TRBJ2-7	TRBD2	-	TRBV7-9
CASSLVPELTYEQYF	TGTGCCAGCAGCTTAGTGCCAGAGCTGACCTACGAGCAGTACTTC	TRBJ2-7	-	few	TRBV11-2
CASSFGTGVYEQYF	TGTGCCAGCAGCTTCGGGACAGGGGTTTACGAGCAGTACTTC	TRBJ2-7	TRBD1	once	TRBV11-2
CASSLSGGSDTEAFF	TGTGCCAGCAGTTTATCGGGGGGATCGGACACTGAAGCTTTCTTT	TRBJ1-1	-	-	TRBV27
CACGGAGDYNEQFF	TGTGCCTGCGGGGGGGCAGGGGATTACAATGAGCAGTTCTTC	TRBJ2-1	TRBD2	-	TRBV6-5
CASSSTIYF	TGTGCCAGCAGCTCCACCATATATTTT	TRBJ1-3	-	-	TRBV7-9
CASSQDSTDTQYF	TGCGCCAGCAGCCAAGACTCCACAGATACGCAGTATTTT	TRBJ2-3	-	once	TRBV4-1
CASSLLIGRAMDQETQYF	TGTGCCAGCAGCTTATTGATTGGCAGGGCCATGGATCAAGAGACCCAGTACTTC	TRBJ2-5	-	-	TRBV7-6
CASSLAAGSYNEQFF	TGTGCCAGCAGCTTAGCGGCAGGGAGCTACAATGAGCAGTTCTTC	TRBJ2-1	-	-	TRBV7-3
CASSKGTENTGELFF	TGCGCCAGCAGCAAAGGGACCGAGAACACCGGGGAGCTGTTTTTT	TRBJ2-2	-	-	TRBV5-1
CASSIGPGNQPQHF	TGCGCCAGCAGCATAGGACCCGGCAATCAGCCCCAGCATTTT	TRBJ1-5	-	-	TRBV5-1
CASSEYTEAFF	TGTGCCAGTAGCGAATACACTGAAGCTTTCTTT	TRBJ1-1	-	-	TRBV19